This note documents a single T cell receptor beta chain sequence. As handled by the study authors: Reference gene primer amplification gave estimated nucleated cell counts. The repertoire was sequenced with immunoSEQ multiplex PCR; TCRdb's copy has only in-frame clones and lacks some. Clone size and V and J calls were adopted from that table, with D and trimming inferred from the DNA. This repertoire shows hundreds of thousands of clones, more than 70% found once; its top ten account for about 11%. The data originate from a study of blood T cell repertoires in COVID-19. Whole-study context: The origin of the acute and convalescent COVID-19 samples was the United States, Italy and Spain. From T cells, B-cell-depleted T cells, or PBMCs came the material, which was cDNA or gDNA.

Germline V gene lookup returns CDR1 MNHEY and CDR2 SVGAGI. The CDR3 is 14 residues long. V lost 10 bases, J lost 0 bases, and 13 bases lay in between. Enrollment of patients from Seattle took place during active infection, with longitudinal follow-up. The sequenced material came from peripheral blood. This clonotype was obtained from a woman younger than 45 with COVID-19, enrolled during active disease. The chain combines TRBV6-5 with TRBJ1-3; no clear D. CDR3 residues: CATGERASGNTIYF. CDR3 DNA: TGTGCCACCGGGGAGAGGGCCTCTGGAAACACCATATATTTT.